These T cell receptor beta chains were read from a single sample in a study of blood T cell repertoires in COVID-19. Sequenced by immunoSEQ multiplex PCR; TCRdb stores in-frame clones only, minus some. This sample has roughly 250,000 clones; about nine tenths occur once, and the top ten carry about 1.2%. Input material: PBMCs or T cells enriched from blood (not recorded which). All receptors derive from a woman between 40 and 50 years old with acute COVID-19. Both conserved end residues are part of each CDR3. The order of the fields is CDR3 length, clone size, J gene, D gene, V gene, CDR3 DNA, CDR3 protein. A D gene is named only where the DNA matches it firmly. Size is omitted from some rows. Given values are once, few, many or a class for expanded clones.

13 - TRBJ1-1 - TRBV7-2 TGTGCCAGCAGCTTACAGTCGAACACTGAAGCTTTCTTT CASSLQSNTEAFF
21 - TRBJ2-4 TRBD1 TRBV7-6 TGTGCCAGCAGCTTAGCCGCCCGGGGACAGACATCCCAAATAGCCAAAAACATTCAGTACTTC CASSLAARGQTSQIAKNIQYF
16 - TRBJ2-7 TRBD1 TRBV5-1 TGCGCCAGCAGCTCCGGGACAGCGACCTACCTCTACGAGCAGTACTTC CASSSGTATYLYEQYF
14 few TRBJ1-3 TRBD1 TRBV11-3 TGTGCCAGCAGCCAGGACAGGGTCGGAAACACCATATATTTT CASSQDRVGNTIYF
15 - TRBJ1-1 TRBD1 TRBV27 TGTGCCAGCAGGCCACTAGACCCCCACAGGGGGCGAGCTTTCTTT CASRPLDPHRGRAFF
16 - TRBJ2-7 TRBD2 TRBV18 TGTGCCAGCTCACCACCAAACGCGGGAGATCCTCCCGAGCAGTACTTC CASSPPNAGDPPEQYF
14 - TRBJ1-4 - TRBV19 TGTGCCAGTAGTACGACAGGACGGCTTGAAAAACTGTTTTTT CASSTTGRLEKLFF
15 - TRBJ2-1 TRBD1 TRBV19 TGTGCCAGTAGTATAGGGGACAGGGACTACAATGAGCAGTTCTTC CASSIGDRDYNEQFF
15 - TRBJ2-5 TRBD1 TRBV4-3 TGCGCCAGCAGCCAAGCGTGGACAGGAGAAGAGACCCAGTACTTC CASSQAWTGEETQYF
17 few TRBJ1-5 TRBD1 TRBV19 TGTGCCAGTAGTATAGATCTGTACAGGGGGAGCAATCAGCCCCAGCATTTT CASSIDLYRGSNQPQHF
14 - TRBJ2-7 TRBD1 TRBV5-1 TGCGCCAGCAGCTTGCAGGGGGCCCCTGGCGAGCAGTACTTC CASSLQGAPGEQYF
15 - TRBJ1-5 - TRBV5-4 TGTGCCAGCAGCACCGACGGGGGGGGCAATCAGCCCCAGCATTTT CASSTDGGGNQPQHF
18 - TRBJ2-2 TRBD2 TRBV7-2 TGTGCCAGCAGCTTATCGGGGGCTAGCGGGAGGGCCGCCGGGGAGCTGTTTTTT CASSLSGASGRAAGELFF
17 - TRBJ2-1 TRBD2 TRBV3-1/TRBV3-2 TGTGCCAGCAGCCAAGATGCACTAGCGGGAGGGAACAATGAGCAGTTCTTC CASSQDALAGGNNEQFF
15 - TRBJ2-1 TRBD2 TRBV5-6 TGTGCCAGCAGCTTAGTTGGCGGGAGCCACAATGAGCAGTTCTTC CASSLVGGSHNEQFF
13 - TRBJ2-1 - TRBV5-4 TGTGCCAGCAGCTTGGAACAGGGCAATGAGCAGTTCTTC CASSLEQGNEQFF
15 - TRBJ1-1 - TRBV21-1 TGTGCCAGCAGCAAAGACGGGGATTTGAACACTGAAGCTTTCTTT CASSKDGDLNTEAFF
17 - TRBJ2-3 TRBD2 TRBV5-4 TGTGCCAGCAGTCAAAATCGGTGGCTAGCGGGAGAAGATACGCAGTATTTT CASSQNRWLAGEDTQYF
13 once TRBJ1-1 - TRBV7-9 TGTGCCAGCAGCTTAGATTCCGTCGCTGAAGCTTTCTTT CASSLDSVAEAFF
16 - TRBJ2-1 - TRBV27 TGTGCCAGCAGTTTTGGGGTCAGGGGAAAGAACAATGAGCAGTTCTTC CASSFGVRGKNNEQFF
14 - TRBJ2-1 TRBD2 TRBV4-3 TGCGCCAGCAGCCAAATAATAGCGGGTTATGAGCAGTTCTTC CASSQIIAGYEQFF
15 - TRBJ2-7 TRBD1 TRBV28 TGTGCCAGCAGTTTGATGGGACAGGGGGGAGGCGAGCAGTACTTC CASSLMGQGGGEQYF
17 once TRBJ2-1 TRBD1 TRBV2 TGTGCCAGCAGTGAAGGGGGACAGGGTTTGCCCTGGGATGAGCAGTTCTTC CASSEGGQGLPWDEQFF
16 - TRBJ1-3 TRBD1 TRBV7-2 TGTGCCAGCAGCACCCCGACAGGGTTCTTTGGAAACACCATATATTTT CASSTPTGFFGNTIYF
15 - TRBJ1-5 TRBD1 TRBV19 TGTGCCAGTAGAGGGACAGGGGGCGTGAATCAGCCCCAGCATTTT CASRGTGGVNQPQHF
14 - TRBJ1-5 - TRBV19 TGTGCCAGTAGCCCAGGGGCCGGCAATCAGCCCCAGCATTTT CASSPGAGNQPQHF
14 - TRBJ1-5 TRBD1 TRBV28 TGTGCCAGCATTCGACAGGGTAGCAATCAGCCCCAGCATTTT CASIRQGSNQPQHF
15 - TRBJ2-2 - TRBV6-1 TGTGCCAGCAGAGAAGTACAGGCGAACACCGGGGAGCTGTTTTTT CASREVQANTGELFF
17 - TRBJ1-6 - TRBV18 TGTGCCAGCTCGCCCCAGCCCATTGGGGCTGATTCTTCACCCCTCCACTTT CASSPQPIGADSSPLHF
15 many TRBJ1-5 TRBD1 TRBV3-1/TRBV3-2 TGTGCCAGCAGCCAAGACGGGACAGGCAATCAGCCCCAGCATTTT CASSQDGTGNQPQHF
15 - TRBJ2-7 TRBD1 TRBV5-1 TGCGCCAGCAGCCAGGGACAGACCTCAGCCTACGAGCAGTACTTC CASSQGQTSAYEQYF
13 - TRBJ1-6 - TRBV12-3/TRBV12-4 TGTGCCAGCAGCCTCTCTCGGTCTTCACCCCTCCACTTT CASSLSRSSPLHF
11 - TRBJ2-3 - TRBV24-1 TGTGCCACCAGTGTTCTAGATACGCAGTATTTT CATSVLDTQYF
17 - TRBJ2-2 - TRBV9 TGTGCCAGCAGCGTAAACCCCTGGACAACGAACACCGGGGAGCTGTTTTTT CASSVNPWTTNTGELFF
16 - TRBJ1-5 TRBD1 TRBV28 TGTGCCAGCAGTCTACGGAGGACAGGGGTCAATCAGCCCCAGCATTTT CASSLRRTGVNQPQHF
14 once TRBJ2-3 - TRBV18 TGTGCCAGCTCACCACCGAGCTCCACAGATACGCAGTATTTT CASSPPSSTDTQYF
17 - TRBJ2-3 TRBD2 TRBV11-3 TGTGCCAGCAGCTTAGACCCTACTAGCGCCAACACAGATACGCAGTATTTT CASSLDPTSANTDTQYF
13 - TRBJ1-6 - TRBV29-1 TGCAGCGCGGGGGGGGGTTATAATTCACCCCTCCACTTT CSAGGGYNSPLHF
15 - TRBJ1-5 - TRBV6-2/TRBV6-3 TGTGCCAGCAGTTACTCTCAGGGGATCAATCAGCCCCAGCATTTT CASSYSQGINQPQHF
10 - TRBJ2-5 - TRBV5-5 TGTGCCAGCAGTAGAGAGACCCAGTACTTC CASSRETQYF
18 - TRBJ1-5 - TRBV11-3 TGTGCCAGCAGCTTAGAATCCGCCGGGAACCCTAGCAATCAGCCCCAGCATTTT CASSLESAGNPSNQPQHF
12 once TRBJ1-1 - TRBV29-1 TGCAGCGTGGGACACTTGAACACTGAAGCTTTCTTT CSVGHLNTEAFF
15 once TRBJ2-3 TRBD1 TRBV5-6 TGTGCCAGCAGCCTCCCGACAGGGAACACAGATACGCAGTATTTT CASSLPTGNTDTQYF
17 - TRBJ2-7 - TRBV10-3 TGTGCCATCAGTAAGTTCCAGGGAACCCTTCCCTCCTACGAGCAGTACTTC CAISKFQGTLPSYEQYF
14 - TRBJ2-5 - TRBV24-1 TGTGCCACCAGTGAGTCGGGTCCACAAGAGACCCAGTACTTC CATSESGPQETQYF
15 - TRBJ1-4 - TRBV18 TGTGCCAGCTCATCAATGACACGGAATAATGAAAAACTGTTTTTT CASSSMTRNNEKLFF
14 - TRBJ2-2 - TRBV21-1 TGTGCCAGCAGGTGGGGACTTGACACCGGGGAGCTGTTTTTT CASRWGLDTGELFF
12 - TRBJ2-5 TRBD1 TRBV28 TGTGCCAGCAGTCTAATTAGGACAGGACAGTACTTC CASSLIRTGQYF
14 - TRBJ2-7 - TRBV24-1 TGTGCCACCAGTGAGACCGGGACAACCAACGAGCAGTACTTC CATSETGTTNEQYF
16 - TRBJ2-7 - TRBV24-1 TGTGCCACCAGTGACCCAGGGGATAAGGACGCCTACGAGCAGTACTTC CATSDPGDKDAYEQYF
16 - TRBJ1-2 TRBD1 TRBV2 TGTGCCAGCAGAACATTGACAGGGTACTTTAGCTATGGCTACACCTTC CASRTLTGYFSYGYTF
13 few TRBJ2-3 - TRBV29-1 TGCAGCGTGGAGGGGGCCCCCACAGATACGCAGTATTTT CSVEGAPTDTQYF
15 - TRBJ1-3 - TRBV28 TGTGCCAGCAGATCTGACAGGATCCCTGGAAACACCATATATTTT CASRSDRIPGNTIYF